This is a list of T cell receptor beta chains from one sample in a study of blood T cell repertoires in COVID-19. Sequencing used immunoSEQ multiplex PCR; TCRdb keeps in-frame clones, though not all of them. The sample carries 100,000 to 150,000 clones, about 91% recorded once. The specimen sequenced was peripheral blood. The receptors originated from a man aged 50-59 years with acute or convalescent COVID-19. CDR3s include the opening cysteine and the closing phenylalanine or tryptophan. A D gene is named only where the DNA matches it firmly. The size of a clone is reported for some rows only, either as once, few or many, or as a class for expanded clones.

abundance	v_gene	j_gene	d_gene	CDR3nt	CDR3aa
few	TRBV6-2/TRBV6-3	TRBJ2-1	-	TGTGCCAGCAGTGGGGAGATGTCCTACAATGAGCAGTTCTTC	CASSGEMSYNEQFF
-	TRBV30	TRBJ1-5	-	TGTGCCTGGAGTAGATACAGCCCCAGCAATCAGCCCCAGCATTTT	CAWSRYSPSNQPQHF
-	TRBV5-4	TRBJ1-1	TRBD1	TGTGCCAGCAGCTCGATGGGACAGAGAAACACTGAAGCTTTCTTT	CASSSMGQRNTEAFF
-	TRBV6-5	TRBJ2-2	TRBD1	TGTGCCAGCAGCGGGGGACAGGGGGCTGACGGGGAGCTGTTTTTT	CASSGGQGADGELFF
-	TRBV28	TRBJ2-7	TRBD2	TGTGCCATCAATACCGGGAGGCCCTACGAGCAGTACTTC	CAINTGRPYEQYF
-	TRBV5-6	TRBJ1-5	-	TGTGCCAGCAGCTTGGGTTACAATCAGCCCCAGCATTTT	CASSLGYNQPQHF
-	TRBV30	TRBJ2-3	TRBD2	TGTGCCTGGACTAGGGGGAGCGGGGGGGCAGATACGCAGTATTTT	CAWTRGSGGADTQYF
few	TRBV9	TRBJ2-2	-	TGTGCCAGCAGCGTAGATGTGGAGGCCGGGGAGCTGTTTTTT	CASSVDVEAGELFF
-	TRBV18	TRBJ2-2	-	TGTGCCAGCCGTAACGGGGAGCTGTTTTTT	CASRNGELFF
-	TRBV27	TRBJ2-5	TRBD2	TGTGCCAGCAGTTTAAGGAGGCTAGCGGGGGCGAACTCGGAGACCCAGTACTTC	CASSLRRLAGANSETQYF
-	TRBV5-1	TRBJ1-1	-	TGCGCCAGCAGCTTGCTAAGGGGCGACACTGAAGCTTTCTTT	CASSLLRGDTEAFF
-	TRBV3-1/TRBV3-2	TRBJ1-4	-	TGTGCCAGCAGCCAAAGACAGGTCCGGGATGAAAAACTGTTTTTT	CASSQRQVRDEKLFF
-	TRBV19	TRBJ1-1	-	TGTGCCAGTAGTCCGCGAGGGCTGAACACTGAAGCTTTCTTT	CASSPRGLNTEAFF
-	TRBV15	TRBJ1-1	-	TGTGCCACCAGCAGAGATCGGCCAGGGGTGAACACTGAAGCTTTCTTT	CATSRDRPGVNTEAFF
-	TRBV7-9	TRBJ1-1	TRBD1	TGTGCCAGCAGCTACCGACAGGGACGAGACACTGAAGCTTTCTTT	CASSYRQGRDTEAFF
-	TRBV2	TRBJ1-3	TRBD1	TGTGCCAGCAGTGTCACGGGACAGGGTACTTATGGAAACACCATATATTTT	CASSVTGQGTYGNTIYF
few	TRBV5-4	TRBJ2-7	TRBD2	TGTGCCAGCAGCCCCCCCGGGACTAGCCTCTACGAGCAGTACTTC	CASSPPGTSLYEQYF
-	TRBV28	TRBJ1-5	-	TGTGCCAGTGAAATGCTGATGGGGGGGAATAGCAATCAGCCCCAGCATTTT	CASEMLMGGNSNQPQHF
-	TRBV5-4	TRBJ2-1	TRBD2	TGTGCCAGCAGCTTCAAATGGAGCGGGAGAACCGAGGAGCAGTTCTTC	CASSFKWSGRTEEQFF
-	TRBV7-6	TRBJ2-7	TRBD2	TGTGCCAGCAGCTTAGGTACTAGCGAAACCTACGAGCAGTACTTC	CASSLGTSETYEQYF
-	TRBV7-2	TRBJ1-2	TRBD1	TGTGCCAGCAGCTTAATGAGGGGGCAATGGTATGGCTACACCTTC	CASSLMRGQWYGYTF
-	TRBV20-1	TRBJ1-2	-	TGCAGTGCTAGAGATCTGCTGACTTACACCTTC	CSARDLLTYTF
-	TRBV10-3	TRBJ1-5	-	TGTGCCATCAGTGACAGACAGAATAGCAATCAGCCCCAGCATTTT	CAISDRQNSNQPQHF
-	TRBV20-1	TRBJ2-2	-	TGCAGTGCTAGTACGGGCAGGGCGGACGGGGAGCTGTTTTTT	CSASTGRADGELFF
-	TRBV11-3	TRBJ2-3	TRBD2	TGTGCCAGCAGCTTTAGCGGGGTTGGCGGGGGCACAGATACGCAGTATTTT	CASSFSGVGGGTDTQYF
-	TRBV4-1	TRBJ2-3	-	TGCGCCAGCAGCCAACGGCAGGGAGGAGATACGCAGTATTTT	CASSQRQGGDTQYF
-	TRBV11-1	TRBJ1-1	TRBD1	TGTGCCAGCAGCACCAGGGGGAAGAACACTGAAGCTTTCTTT	CASSTRGKNTEAFF
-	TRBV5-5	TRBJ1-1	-	TGTGCCAGCAGCTTCGGAGGGTCCGGGAACACTGAAGCTTTCTTT	CASSFGGSGNTEAFF